Included here is one T cell receptor (beta chain) sequence, with context. The clone's antigen remains unknown. It has no much larger one-base neighbor in the sample; base qualities were not kept. The sample originates from a study of beta chain features in type 1 diabetes (dated by TCRdb to between 2017 and 2018). About the full investigation: Patients and healthy donors did not differ in mean age, gender distribution, total cell number or subset yield. A total of roughly 100 million sorted cells were examined across all samples, and the number of cells per subset was strongly correlated with RNA yield. The study compared TCRB repertoires of sorted circulating CD4+ T cell subsets between recently diagnosed type 1 diabetes patients and matched healthy donors. Naive and central memory subsets were obtained from all 30 or so donors, but regulatory and stem cell-like memory subsets were isolated from only 8 patients and about eight healthy donors.

V sheds 0 bases and J sheds 3 bases, leaving 12 bases between their ends. The CDR3 holds 15 amino acids from the cysteine to the phenylalanine. The kept DNA is CDR3 alone, 45 bases in frame from the first base. The germline V gene sets CDR1 to SGHRS and CDR2 to YFSETQ. The entire isolated RNA was reverse transcribed using the High Capacity cDNA Reverse Transcription Kit, and thus expressed TCRB transcripts were sequenced. Deep immunoSEQ sequencing was performed on naive, central memory and regulatory T cell samples, with an average of roughly 3.3 million total reads per sample. Sorted cells were lysed in RLT buffer, and RNA was extracted using DNase-treated RNeasy Micro or Mini kits according to cell number. To prevent cross-contamination, each cell subset was processed individually, whereas patient and healthy donor samples were processed jointly. The immunoSEQ multiplex PCR was used to amplify TCRB sequences from cDNA, yielding 87-bp fragments that span the CDR3 region. Sequencing of the amplicons was done on the Illumina HiSeq platform. The published analysis was carried out like this. Synthetic template baselines were used to correct PCR bias computationally, reads within Hamming distance 2 were collapsed together, and singletons that could not be merged were discarded. Reads were aligned to IMGT to assign V, D and J genes, CDR3 length, and insertions or deletions at six rearrangement sites. Clonotype counts were normalized to sorted cell number within each subset before computing true diversity and Gini coefficients with the tcR R package. The overlap coefficient, calculated on TCRB nucleotide sequences, was used to quantify repertoire sharing. As stored in TCRdb, this immuneACCESS dataset retains in-frame rearrangements with V and J assigned. A fraction of the clones does not appear; measured against another copy, unresolved V genes explain less than half of the discrepancy, and the remainder lacks a known reason. The D gene and trimming were derived from the DNA, and the V and J assignments and clone size from that table. This sample has about 28,000 clones in its table, and around 54% of those were observed once. Clones ranked in the top ten supply 1.4% to 1.5% of the sample.

Each donor gave one peripheral blood draw, averaging around 120 mL, which was collected into heparinised tubes. Naive, central memory, regulatory and stem cell-like memory CD4+ T cells were sorted on a BD FACSAria II using a panel including CD45RO, CCR7, CD25, CD127, CD95 and CD27. All sorted populations exceeded 95% purity. PBMCs were separated immediately by Lymphoprep density gradient centrifugation and were stained directly, without being cultured. So that batch effects would be minimized, each experiment stained and sorted samples in pairs, pairing one healthy donor with one patient. What the study reported, not specific to this receptor: Fewer insertions and more nucleotide deletions at VDJ recombination sites were observed in patients with type 1 diabetes, implying thymic rearrangement abnormalities. PCR might favor shorter templates, but patient and control samples were amplified and corrected together, so any skew would affect both groups equally. Because cDNA was sequenced instead of genomic DNA, highly expressing activated cells could be over-represented, though the groups showed no difference in activation or CD3 levels. In all four CD4+ subsets, TCRB CDR3 length was moderately but significantly shorter in type 1 diabetes patients. HLA sub-analyses involved small numbers of individuals, so any influence of HLA type on TCRB rearrangement remained unresolved. Naive, central memory and regulatory TCRB repertoires appeared more similar among patients than among healthy donors.

The sequencing sample was made of Tregs from blood. This specimen's cell subset or site label, per the study, means: regulatory CD4+ T cells. The sequence joins TRBV5-1 to TRBJ1-1, and possibly TRBD1, on 5 matching bases. The clonotype comes from a woman aged 18-29 years with type 1 diabetes. Here is the DNA: TGCGCCAGCAGCTTGGTCGGGGGTGGGGACACTGAAGCTTTCTTT. Its translation is CASSLVGGGDTEAFF.